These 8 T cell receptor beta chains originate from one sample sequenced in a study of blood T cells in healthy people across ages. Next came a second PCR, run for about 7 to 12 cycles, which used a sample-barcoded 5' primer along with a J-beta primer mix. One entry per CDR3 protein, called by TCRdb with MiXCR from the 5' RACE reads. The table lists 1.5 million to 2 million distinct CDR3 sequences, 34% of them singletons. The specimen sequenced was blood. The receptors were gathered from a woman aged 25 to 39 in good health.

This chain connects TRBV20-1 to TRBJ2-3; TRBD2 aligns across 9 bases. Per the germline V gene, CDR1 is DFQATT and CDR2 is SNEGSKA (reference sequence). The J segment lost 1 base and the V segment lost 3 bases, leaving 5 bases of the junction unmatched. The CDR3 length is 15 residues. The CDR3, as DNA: TGCAGTGCTAGCGTGGGACTAGCTGGCACAGATACGCAGTATTTT. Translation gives CSASVGLAGTDTQYF.

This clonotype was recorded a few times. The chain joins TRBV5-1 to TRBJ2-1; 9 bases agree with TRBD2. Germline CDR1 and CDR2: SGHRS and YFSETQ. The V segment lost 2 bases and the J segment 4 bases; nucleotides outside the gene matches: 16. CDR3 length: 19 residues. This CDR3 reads CASSFGQEIKRGAYNEQFF. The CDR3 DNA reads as TGCGCCAGCAGCTTCGGACAGGAGATTAAGCGGGGGGCATACAATGAGCAGTTCTTC.

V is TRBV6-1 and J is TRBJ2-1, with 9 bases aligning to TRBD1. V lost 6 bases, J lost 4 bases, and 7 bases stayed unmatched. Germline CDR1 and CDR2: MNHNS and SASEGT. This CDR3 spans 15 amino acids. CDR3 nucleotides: TGTGCCAGCAGGACGGGACAGGGAGTTTACAATGAGCAGTTCTTC. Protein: CASRTGQGVYNEQFF.

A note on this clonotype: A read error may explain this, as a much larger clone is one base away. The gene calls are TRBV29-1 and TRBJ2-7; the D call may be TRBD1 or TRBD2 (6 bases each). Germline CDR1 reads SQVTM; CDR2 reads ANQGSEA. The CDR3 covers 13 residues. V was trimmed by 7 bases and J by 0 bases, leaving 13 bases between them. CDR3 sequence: CSGRRGLSYEQYF. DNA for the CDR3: TGCAGCGGCAGACGGGGGCTCTCCTACGAGCAGTACTTC.

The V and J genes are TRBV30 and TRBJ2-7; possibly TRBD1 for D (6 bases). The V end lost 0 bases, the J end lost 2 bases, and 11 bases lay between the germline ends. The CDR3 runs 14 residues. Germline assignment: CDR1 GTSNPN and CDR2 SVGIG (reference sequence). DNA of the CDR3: TGTGCCTGGAGTGTAACAGGGACCCCCTACGAGCAGTACTTC. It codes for CAWSVTGTPYEQYF.

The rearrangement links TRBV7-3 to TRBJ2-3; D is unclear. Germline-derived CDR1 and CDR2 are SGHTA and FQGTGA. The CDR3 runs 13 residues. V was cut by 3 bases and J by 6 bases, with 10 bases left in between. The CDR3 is CASSFGYKDTQYF. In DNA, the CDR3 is TGTGCCAGCAGCTTTGGGTATAAGGATACGCAGTATTTT.

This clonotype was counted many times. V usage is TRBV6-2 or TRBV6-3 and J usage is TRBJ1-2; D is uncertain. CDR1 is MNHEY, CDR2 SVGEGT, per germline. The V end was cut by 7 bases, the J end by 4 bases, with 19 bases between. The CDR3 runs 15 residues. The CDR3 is CASTLTGQVGYGYTF. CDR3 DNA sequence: TGTGCCAGCACCCTCACCGGGCAGGTCGGCTATGGCTACACCTTC.

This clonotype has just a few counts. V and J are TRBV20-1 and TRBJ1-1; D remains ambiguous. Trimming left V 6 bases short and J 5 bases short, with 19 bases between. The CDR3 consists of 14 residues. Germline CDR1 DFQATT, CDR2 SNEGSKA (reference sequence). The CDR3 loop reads CSARPPLGETEAFF. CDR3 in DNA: TGCAGTGCGAGACCCCCCCTTGGGGAAACTGAAGCTTTCTTT.